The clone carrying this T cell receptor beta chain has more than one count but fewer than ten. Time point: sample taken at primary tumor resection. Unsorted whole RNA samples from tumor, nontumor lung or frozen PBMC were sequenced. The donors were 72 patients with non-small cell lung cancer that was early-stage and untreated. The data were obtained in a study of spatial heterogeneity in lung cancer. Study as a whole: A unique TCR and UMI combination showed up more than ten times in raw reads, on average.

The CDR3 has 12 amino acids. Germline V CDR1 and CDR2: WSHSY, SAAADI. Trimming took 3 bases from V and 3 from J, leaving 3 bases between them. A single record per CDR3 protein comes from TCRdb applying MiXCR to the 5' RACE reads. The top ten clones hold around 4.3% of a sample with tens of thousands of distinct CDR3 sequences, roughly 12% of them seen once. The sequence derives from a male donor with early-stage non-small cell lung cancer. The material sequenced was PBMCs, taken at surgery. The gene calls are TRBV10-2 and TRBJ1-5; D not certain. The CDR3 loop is CASSEFNQPQHF. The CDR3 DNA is TGCGCCAGCAGTGAATTCAATCAGCCCCAGCATTTT.